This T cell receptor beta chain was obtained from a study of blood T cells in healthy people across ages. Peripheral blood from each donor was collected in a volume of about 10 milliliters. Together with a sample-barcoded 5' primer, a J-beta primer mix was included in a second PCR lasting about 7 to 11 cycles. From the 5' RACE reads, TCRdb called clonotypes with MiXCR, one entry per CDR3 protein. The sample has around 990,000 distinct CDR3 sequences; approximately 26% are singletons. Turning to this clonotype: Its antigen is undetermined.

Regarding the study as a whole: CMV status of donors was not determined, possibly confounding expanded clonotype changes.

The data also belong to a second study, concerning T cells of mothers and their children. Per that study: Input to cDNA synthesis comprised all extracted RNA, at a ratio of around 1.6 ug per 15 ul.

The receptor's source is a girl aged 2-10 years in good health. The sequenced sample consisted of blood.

CDR3 sequence reads: CSARDNPIPTLLTDTQYF. CDR3 bases: TGCAGTGCTAGAGATAACCCTATTCCGACTCTCCTCACAGATACGCAGTATTTT. V is TRBV20-1 and J is TRBJ2-3; D uncertain. With 0 bases removed from V and 2 bases from J, the gap between germline ends came to 21 bases. The CDR3 length is 18 residues. Germline loops: CDR1 DFQATT, CDR2 SNEGSKA (reference sequence).